The entry that follows covers one T cell receptor (beta chain) sequence. This clonotype was found many times. Its antigen specificity is not known. The input lacks base qualities; no much larger clone sits a single base away. TCRdb shows the sequencer as Illumina NovaSeq 6000. TCR cDNA was synthesized by 5'RACE template switching, through which a universal primer site and unique molecular identifiers were introduced. Priming for cDNA synthesis came from both the TCR alpha and TCR beta constant segments. Library amplification used two PCR steps, and the second PCR step added sample barcodes and sequencing adapters. Sequencing of the libraries was done on either Illumina HiSeq 2500 (2x100 bp) or NovaSeq (2x150 bp). Under the source paper's analysis protocol: MIGEC handled demultiplexing of reads and collapsing into UMI consensus sequences, while MiXCR performed V(D)J alignment. Vaccine-responding clonotypes were identified with edgeR using replicate PBMC samples, with FDR below 0.01 and a log2 fold change above 5 up to day 15 being required. Bulk clonotypes were assigned CD4 or CD8 identity according to which sequenced CD4 or CD8 repertoire held them at higher abundance. TCRdb reprocessing: public reads trimmed at Q25 with fastp, clones called with MiXCR, in-frame beta chains kept. Merged by CDR3 protein, the rows form single entries marked with the most common genes and DNA. TCRdb's processing, not the study's, gives the V and J calls here. The sample table holds about 220,000 distinct CDR3 sequences, of which 3% to 4% were seen once. The ten largest clones add up to roughly 3% of the sample.

The CDR3 holds 17 amino acids from the cysteine to the phenylalanine. Only the CDR3 portion is preserved as DNA: 51 bases, with reading frame beginning at the first base. V lost 6 bases and J lost 1 base; the stretch between them is 19 bases long. This sample was taken from a study of T cells after yellow fever vaccination (dated by TCRdb to 2018 to 2020). Broadly, across the study: The SMART-Seq v4 Ultra Low Input RNA kit was used to prepare libraries from fractions with low cell numbers. Two healthy male donors, one aged 18 to 30 and one aged 30 to 39 years, made up the cohort. Bulk PBMC replicates and cell subsets were isolated from blood drawn at multiple timepoints before and after both primary and secondary immunization. To follow T-cell clones before and after primary and booster YFV17D yellow fever vaccination, bulk TCR alpha and beta repertoires were sequenced over time.

Points the paper makes about the study in general: Because only a couple of donors were included in the study, the extent to which the findings can be generalized is limited. After the booster, most of the clones that had expanded following primary vaccination were detected again (just under 97% of CD4 and around 88% of CD8), which suggests that memory was broadly maintained. A small share of clonotypes was detected in both CD4 and CD8 compartments, with the overlap likely arising from convergent recombination. Compared with the primary T-cell response, the secondary T-cell response was weaker but faster, peaking on day 5 rather than day 15. Computational filtering was required because FACS-sorted repertoires could contain abundant contaminating clonotypes from the bulk population.

The sample's treatment or condition label is to be understood as: live attenuated yellow fever vaccine strain. PBMCs were isolated from peripheral blood using a standard Ficoll-Paque protocol. Dynabeads CD4 and CD8 positive selection kits were used to isolate CD4 and CD8 T-cell fractions. TriZol was used to extract RNA from bulk PBMCs, CD4 and CD8 fractions, and dextramer-positive and dextramer-negative fractions. The chain links TRBV12-3 or TRBV12-4 with TRBJ2-4, with the D gene call left open. Sequenced material: CD4+ T cells sorted from PBMCs, taken 10 days after the yellow fever booster vaccination. The TCR sequence derives from a man in his late teens or twenties who received the YFV17D yellow fever vaccine. Here the CDR3 is given as CASSRMSLEWAKNIQYF. DNA sequence: TGTGCCAGCAGCCGGATGAGTTTGGAGTGGGCCAAAAACATTCAGTACTTC.